This T cell receptor (beta chain) was identified in a study of blood T cell repertoires in COVID-19. Overall study context: Some COVID-19 samples were acute and others convalescent; all came from the United States, Italy and Spain. The cDNA or gDNA used as material had been derived from T cells, B-cell-depleted T cells, or PBMCs.

Trimming removed 6 bases from V and 6 bases from J; junction bases left unmatched: 11. The CDR3 has 16 residues. CDR1 MNHEY and CDR2 SVGEGT come from the germline V gene. In the original analysis: Nucleated cell counts were estimated from reference gene primer amplification. Generated by immunoSEQ multiplex PCR, the TCRdb table keeps only in-frame clones and is missing some. V, J and clone size are those of that table, while D and trimming were read from the DNA. The profile covers 90,000 or so clones, with about two thirds appearing a single time and roughly 14% taken by the ten largest. This chain connects TRBV6-2 or TRBV6-3 to TRBJ1-5; 10 nucleotides line up with TRBD1. The TCR originated in an elderly woman with acute or convalescent COVID-19. Material for sequencing was peripheral blood. In nucleotides, the CDR3 is TGTGCCAGCAGCTCCTCGGGACAGGGGATCGGTCAGCCCCAGCATTTT. Its protein product is CASSSSGQGIGQPQHF.